The rows below give T cell receptor beta chains drawn from one sample of a study of blood T cell repertoires in COVID-19. The repertoire was sequenced with immunoSEQ multiplex PCR; TCRdb's copy has only in-frame clones and lacks some. The sample yields under 200,000 clones, around 91% seen once. Source material: PBMCs or T cells enriched from blood (not recorded which). These receptors originate from a woman between 18 and 29 years old who had recovered from COVID-19. CDR3s include the opening cysteine and the closing phenylalanine or tryptophan. A D gene is named only where the DNA matches it firmly. Not all rows give a size; the values are once, few, many and, for expanded clones, a class.

>TRBV6-5|-|TRBJ1-5|-
TGTGCCAGCAGCCTTAGACAGCCTAATCAGCCCCAGCATTTT
CASSLRQPNQPQHF
>TRBV19|-|TRBJ2-1|-
TGTGCCAGTAGTATAGTTCGGGCAGGGCCGGGCTACAATGAGCAGTTCTTC
CASSIVRAGPGYNEQFF
>TRBV28|TRBD2|TRBJ2-5|-
TGTGCCAGCAGTTTAGGGGGAATAGCGGGAGGGTACCAAGAGACCCAGTACTTC
CASSLGGIAGGYQETQYF
>TRBV5-4|TRBD2|TRBJ2-7|-
TGTGCCAGCAGCTCGGGACTAGCGGGGGTGTACGAGCAGTACTTC
CASSSGLAGVYEQYF
>TRBV28|TRBD2|TRBJ2-4|-
TGTGCCACCCGCGGGGGGCCAGCCAAAAACATTCAGTACTTC
CATRGGPAKNIQYF
>TRBV4-2|-|TRBJ2-6|-
TGTGCCAGCAGCCTCCACCAGGGGGCTAGCGGGACTGGGGCCAACGTCCTGACTTTC
CASSLHQGASGTGANVLTF
>TRBV5-4|-|TRBJ2-1|-
TGTGCCAGCAGCTTGGGTAGCGAACTCTCCTACAATGAGCAGTTCTTC
CASSLGSELSYNEQFF
>TRBV23-1|-|TRBJ2-1|-
TGCGCCAGCAGACTCCGGGACAGGGACACTAGCGGTACCTACAATGAGCAGTTCTTC
CASRLRDRDTSGTYNEQFF
>TRBV3-1/TRBV3-2|-|TRBJ2-7|-
TGTGCCAGCAGCCCTGGGGCTTCCTACGAGCAGTACTTC
CASSPGASYEQYF
>TRBV13|-|TRBJ2-7|-
TGTGCCAGCAGCTCCCGAGAGGAGCAGTACTTC
CASSSREEQYF
>TRBV6-5|TRBD2|TRBJ2-3|-
TGTGCCAGGATCGGAGGGCTAGCGGTCACAGATACGCAGTATTTT
CARIGGLAVTDTQYF
>TRBV7-9|TRBD2|TRBJ2-3|-
TGTGCCAGCAGCCCCGGACTAGCGGGAGATACGCAGTATTTT
CASSPGLAGDTQYF
>TRBV19|-|TRBJ2-2|-
TGTGCCAGTAGTACCCTCCCCGGGGAGCTGTTTTTT
CASSTLPGELFF
>TRBV4-2|TRBD2|TRBJ2-2|-
TGTGCCAGCAGCCAACCGGGACTAGCGGACACCGGGGAGCTGTTTTTT
CASSQPGLADTGELFF
>TRBV19|-|TRBJ1-5|-
TGTGCCAGTAGTCAGAGCGAGGGTCGCAATCAGCCCCAGCATTTT
CASSQSEGRNQPQHF
>TRBV20-1|-|TRBJ1-1|-
TGCAGTGCTAGTCCCCCAGACATGAACACTGAAGCTTTCTTT
CSASPPDMNTEAFF
>TRBV5-1|-|TRBJ2-7|-
TGCGCCAGCAGCCTAACGACAGGTTCCTACGAGCAGTACTTC
CASSLTTGSYEQYF
>TRBV6-2/TRBV6-3|TRBD1|TRBJ2-7|-
TGTGCCAGCAGTTACAAACAGGGGGCCGGCGAGCAGTACTTC
CASSYKQGAGEQYF
>TRBV11-2|TRBD2|TRBJ2-7|-
TGTGCCAGCAGCTTAGTTGCGGCTAGCGGGGCATACGAGCAGTACTTC
CASSLVAASGAYEQYF
>TRBV2|-|TRBJ1-1|-
TGTGCCAGCAGTGTCGGTAGGGGCACTGAAGCTTTCTTT
CASSVGRGTEAFF
>TRBV30|TRBD1|TRBJ2-7|-
TGTGCCTGGGGGGACAGGGACGCCTACGAGCAGTACTTC
CAWGDRDAYEQYF
>TRBV27|TRBD1|TRBJ2-1|-
TGTGCCAGCAGTCCAGGGACAGGGAAATCCCACAATGAGCAGTTCTTC
CASSPGTGKSHNEQFF
>TRBV4-1|-|TRBJ2-1|-
TGCGCCAGCACCCCACGCTCCGGGACTCGTACTTTCGATGAGCAGTTCTTC
CASTPRSGTRTFDEQFF
>TRBV11-3|-|TRBJ2-1|-
TGTGCCAGCAGCTTAGGTCCAGGCAATGAGCAGTTCTTC
CASSLGPGNEQFF
>TRBV7-3|-|TRBJ2-2|-
TGTGCCAGCAGCAGCCAGGGTTCAGCCGGGGAGCTGTTTTTT
CASSSQGSAGELFF
>TRBV5-1|TRBD2|TRBJ2-3|-
TGCGCCAGCAGCGCAGGGACTAGCGGGGGTCGAAATACGCAGTATTTT
CASSAGTSGGRNTQYF
>TRBV28|-|TRBJ2-7|-
TGTGCCAGCAGGTCCAGGTCCTCAGTCTACGAGCAGTACTTC
CASRSRSSVYEQYF
>TRBV24-1|TRBD1|TRBJ2-3|once
TGTGCCACCAGTGATTTGGTACCGGGACAGGGAAGCACAGATACGCAGTATTTT
CATSDLVPGQGSTDTQYF
>TRBV28|-|TRBJ1-1|-
TGTGCCAGCAGTCCTCAGGGAGGGGTCGGTGCTGAAGCTTTCTTT
CASSPQGGVGAEAFF
>TRBV4-1|-|TRBJ1-2|-
TGCGCCAGCAGCCAAGATACCCTCACAGAGCACCGCGGCTACACCTTC
CASSQDTLTEHRGYTF
>TRBV30|-|TRBJ1-6|-
TGTGCCTGGAGTGCATCCTGGTTAGCGAATTCACCCCTCCACTTT
CAWSASWLANSPLHF